The 28 T cell receptor beta chains given below trace back to one sample, sequenced in a study of cytomegalovirus exposure and HLA in healthy donors. The primer mix had 60 Vbeta and 13 Jbeta primers. Measured with immunoSEQ multiplex PCR; TCRdb has only the in-frame clones, and not every one. Its clone listing holds 200,000 to 250,000 clones. Sequencing input: PBMCs. The receptor source for this set is a girl aged 2-10 years in good health and CMV-seropositive.

The chain is built from TRBV14 and TRBJ2-3; no clear D. CDR1 is SGHDN and CDR2 is FVKESK in the germline V gene. The CDR3 runs 15 residues. Between the trimmed V and J ends, which lost 3 bases and 0 bases, there was a span of 10 bases. The CDR3 sequence: CASSQERTSTDTQYF. The CDR3 DNA follows: TGTGCCAGCAGCCAGGAGCGCACAAGCACAGATACGCAGTATTTT.

The chain links TRBV19 to TRBJ2-5, with 9 nucleotides matching TRBD1. V was pared by 6 bases and J by 5 bases, with 10 bases of the junction left unmatched. Germline V CDR1 and CDR2: LNHDA, SQIVND (reference sequence). CDR3 size: 15 residues. The CDR3 loop reads CASSHLQGAWETQYF. In DNA form, the CDR3 reads TGTGCCAGTAGCCATTTACAGGGGGCTTGGGAGACCCAGTACTTC.

The chain carries TRBV28 and TRBJ2-5; perhaps TRBD2 as D (6 bases). This CDR3 spans 14 amino acids. The germline CDR1 and CDR2 sequences are MDHEN and SYDVKM. V gave up 3 bases and J gave up 5 bases, with 13 bases separating them. The CDR3 sequence: CASSLAGFRETQYF. CDR3 in DNA: TGTGCCAGCAGTTTGGCGGGATTCCGGGAGACCCAGTACTTC.

The gene calls are TRBV5-5 and TRBJ1-1, with a possible D match to TRBD1 (6 bases). CDR3 length: 14 residues. The germline CDR1 and CDR2 sequences are SGHKS and YYEKEE (reference sequence). V was clipped by 2 bases and J by 5 bases, with 13 bases between them. CDR3 in amino acids: CASSFIQGGTEAFF. Written as DNA, the CDR3 is TGTGCCAGCAGCTTCATACAGGGCGGAACTGAAGCTTTCTTT.

The genes are TRBV15 and TRBJ2-7, with 9 bases that match TRBD1. V shed 5 bases, J shed 7 bases, and the junction held 15 bases outside the gene matches. The CDR3 extends over 16 amino acids. Germline loops: CDR1 LNHNV, CDR2 YYDKDF (reference sequence). CDR3 loop: CATSPQKGTGSGEQYF. CDR3 coding DNA: TGTGCCACCAGCCCCCAAAAAGGGACAGGGTCGGGGGAGCAGTACTTC.

The chain has TRBV11-2 and TRBJ2-3; 7 nucleotides align to TRBD2. The germline V gene has CDR1 SGHAT and CDR2 FQNNGV. V was pared by 4 bases and J by 0 bases, with 16 bases of the junction left unmatched. The CDR3 runs to 19 residues. CDR3 DNA: TGTGCCAGCAGCTCCAAGGTGCTTAGCGGGCCCCGTAGCACAGATACGCAGTATTTT. This sequence encodes CASSSKVLSGPRSTDTQYF.

The chain couples TRBV5-1 to TRBJ1-2; D not resolved. V lost 2 bases and J 2 bases, leaving 7 bases between the germline ends. The CDR3 is 13 amino acids. Germline CDR1 is SGHRS and CDR2 is YFSETQ. CDR3 DNA: TGCGCCAGCAGCTTACGGGGAAACTATGGCTACACCTTC. The encoded protein is CASSLRGNYGYTF.

The genes are TRBV6-1 and TRBJ2-2; maybe TRBD2 (5 bases). Trimming left V 5 bases short and J 3 bases short, with 13 bases between. CDR3 size: 15 residues. Germline V gives CDR1 MNHNS, CDR2 SASEGT. The DNA for the CDR3 is TGTGCCAGCAGTCCAGGACCGGGATACACCGGGGAGCTGTTTTTT. This gives the protein CASSPGPGYTGELFF.

The rearrangement joins TRBV10-2 to TRBJ2-3, with 13 bases identical to TRBD2. This CDR3 spans 19 amino acids. Germline V gene data show CDR1 as WSHSY and CDR2 as SAAADI. The V and J ends lost 6 bases and 3 bases, in that order; junction bases with no gene match: 15. DNA of the CDR3: TGCGCCAGCAGAGCCAGACTAGCGGGAGGTAGCTGGGAGACAGATACGCAGTATTTT. Its protein product is CASRARLAGGSWETDTQYF.

The chain employs TRBV5-1 and TRBJ2-1, with TRBD2 matching over 8 bases. The CDR3 has 15 amino acids. Trimming cost V 0 bases and J 7 bases; bases outside gene matches: 6. Germline CDR1 is SGHRS and CDR2 is YFSETQ. CDR3 in amino acids: CASSLVPGGLNEQFF. In DNA form, the CDR3 reads TGCGCCAGCAGCTTGGTCCCGGGAGGGCTGAATGAGCAGTTCTTC. The full variable domain, its missing parts supplied by reference TRBV5-1 and TRBJ2-1, is KAGVTQTPRYLIKTRGQQVTLSCSPISGHRSVSWYQQTPGQGLQFLFEYFSETQRNKGNFPGRFSGRQFSNSRSEMNVSTLELGDSALYLCASSLVPGGLNEQFFGPGTRLTVL.

The CDR3 reads CASSPRATGSWPQHF. For the CDR3, the DNA is TGTGCCAGCAGTCCAAGGGCGACAGGGTCGTGGCCCCAGCATTTT. J is TRBJ1-5 and V is TRBV28; 7 positions match TRBD1. In germline, CDR1 is MDHEN, CDR2 SYDVKM. CDR3 length equals 15 residues. V was clipped by 5 bases and J by 9 bases; unmatched bases: 13.

This chain's CDR3 is CASSLVPGGTGGNYGYTF. CDR3 sequence (DNA): TGTGCCAGTAGCCTGGTCCCGGGGGGTACCGGAGGTAACTATGGCTACACCTTC. This sequence joins TRBV19 and TRBJ1-2; TRBD1 is a possible D gene (5 bases). The CDR3 runs to 18 residues. Germline-derived CDR1 and CDR2 are LNHDA and SQIVND (reference sequence). V lost 6 bases, J lost 1 base, and 24 bases lay in between.

V gene TRBV25-1 combines with J gene TRBJ2-4; D is unresolved. Germline-derived CDR1 and CDR2 are MGHDK and SYGVNS. V lost 1 base and J lost 0, with 4 bases in between. This CDR3 is built from 14 residues. The CDR3 coding sequence is TGTGCCAGCAGTGAATCTCTAGCCAAAAACATTCAGTACTTC. It specifies CASSESLAKNIQYF. Variable domain in full (rest from reference TRBV25-1 and TRBJ2-4): EADIYQTPRYLVIGTGKKITLECSQTMGHDKMYWYQQDPGMELHLIHYSYGVNSTEKGDLSSESTVSRIRTEHFPLTLESARPSHTSQYLCASSESLAKNIQYFGAGTRLSVL.

The chain uses TRBV19 and TRBJ2-6, with 7 bases fitting TRBD1. The germline V gene has CDR1 LNHDA and CDR2 SQIVND (reference sequence). V shed 7 bases and J 0 bases; nucleotides not matched to a gene: 9. The CDR3 sequence is 17 residues long. This chain's CDR3 is CASIQYGQASGANVLTF. The CDR3 DNA is TGTGCCAGTATTCAGTACGGACAGGCCTCTGGGGCCAACGTCCTGACTTTC.

The chain uses TRBV5-1 and TRBJ2-7; 11 bases are a match to TRBD2. Unmatched junction bases numbered 6, after V lost 4 bases and J lost 3 bases. Germline CDR1 is SGHRS and CDR2 is YFSETQ. CDR3 length: 15 residues. The CDR3 coding sequence is TGCGCCAGCAGCGCTCTAGCGGGAGGACTCTACGAGCAGTACTTC. It translates to CASSALAGGLYEQYF.

The chain carries TRBV6-5 and TRBJ2-4; TRBD1 matches 9 bases. The CDR3 loop spans 15 amino acids. Germline CDR1 reads MNHEY; CDR2 reads SVGAGI. V lost 4 bases to trimming and J lost 4 bases; unmatched junction nucleotides: 5. The CDR3 DNA is TGTGCCAGCAGTTCCTACGACAGGGGGAAAAACATTCAGTACTTC. This encodes CASSSYDRGKNIQYF.

V gene TRBV28 combines with J gene TRBJ1-2; 10 bases line up with TRBD1. The CDR3 length is 16 residues. The germline CDR1 and CDR2 sequences are MDHEN and SYDVKM. The trim removed 6 bases at V and 4 bases at J, leaving 11 bases unmatched. In DNA form, the CDR3 reads TGTGCCAGCAGCCGGGACAGGGGAAGGGTAGGCTATGGCTACACCTTC. Residues: CASSRDRGRVGYGYTF.

The chain links TRBV2 to TRBJ2-7, with a tentative D call TRBD1 (6 bases). Germline V lookup: CDR1 SNHLY, CDR2 FYNNEI. Trimming cost V 3 bases and J 3 bases, with 12 bases left between them. This CDR3 has 14 residues. CDR3 in amino acids: CASSDLVQGYEQYF. The CDR3 DNA reads TGTGCCAGCAGTGACCTTGTACAGGGCTACGAGCAGTACTTC. The complete variable domain, with remaining parts taken from reference TRBV2 and TRBJ2-7, reads EPEVTQTPSHQVTQMGQEVILRCVPISNHLYFYWYRQILGQKVEFLVSFYNNEISEKSEIFDDQFSVERPDGSNFTLKIRSTKLEDSAMYFCASSDLVQGYEQYFGPGTRLTVT.

This chain uses TRBV7-8 with TRBJ2-5; 7 bases map to TRBD1. The DNA end lines up better with TRBJ2-7; the J call may be wrong. Germline CDR1 SGHVS, CDR2 FQNEAQ. The length of the CDR3 is 16 residues. CDR3 nucleotides: TGTGCCAGCAGCTTAGGAGGTCGGGACAGCTCCTACGAGCAGTACTTC. As protein: CASSLGGRDSSYEQYF.

The chain employs TRBV5-6 and TRBJ2-7; 9 bases map to TRBD2. The V and J ends lost 3 bases and 4 bases, in that order; junction bases with no gene match: 5. Germline V gene sequence: CDR1 SGHDT, CDR2 YYEEEE. This CDR3 contains 14 residues. The CDR3: CASSSLAGSYEQYF. CDR3 DNA: TGTGCCAGCAGCTCCCTAGCGGGGTCGTACGAGCAGTACTTC.

This chain links TRBV18 with TRBJ1-2; D gene ambiguous. V was shortened by 0 bases and J by 4 bases, with 12 bases between the two germline ends. This CDR3 comprises 15 residues. The germline CDR1 and CDR2 sequences are KGHSH and LQKENI. The CDR3 is CASSPPSTNIYGYTF. CDR3 coding DNA: TGTGCCAGCTCACCACCATCAACCAACATCTATGGCTACACCTTC.

The chain links TRBV18 to TRBJ1-4; D unresolved. Trimming cost V 3 bases and J 7 bases, with 9 bases left between them. The length of the CDR3 is 13 residues. Looked up from germline, CDR1 is KGHSH and CDR2 is LQKENI. The CDR3 DNA reads as TGTGCCAGCTCACCCCTTATCAGTGAAAAACTGTTTTTT. Its translation: CASSPLISEKLFF. The variable domain in full, with the rest retrieved from reference TRBV18 and TRBJ1-4, is NAGVMQNPRHLVRRRGQEARLRCSPMKGHSHVYWYRQLPEEGLKFMVYLQKENIIDESGMPKERFSAEFPKEGPSILRIQQVVRGDSAAYFCASSPLISEKLFFGSGTQLSVL.

The chain joins TRBV7-3 to TRBJ2-3; 14 nucleotides align to TRBD2. There are 18 residues in the CDR3. Trimming took 5 bases from V and 3 from J; bases not matched to a gene: 10. Germline V gene sequence: CDR1 SGHTA, CDR2 FQGTGA. For the CDR3, the DNA is TGTGCCAGCAGCCCAAGGGGACTAGCGGGAGTCGGGACAGATACGCAGTATTTT. This codes for CASSPRGLAGVGTDTQYF.

The rearrangement links TRBV12-2 to TRBJ2-7; the D call of TRBD1 is as the table states it, not checked on the DNA. TRBV12-2 is deemed a pseudogene. The CDR3 sequence is 15 residues long. For the CDR3, the DNA is TGTGCAAGTCGCTCTCGACAGGGACCTACCTACGAGCAGTACTTC. Its translation is CASRSRQGPTYEQYF.

J is TRBJ2-7 and V is TRBV29-1; the match to TRBD2 covers 8 bases. Trimming cost V 3 bases and J 0 bases; bases outside gene matches: 4. The germline CDR1 and CDR2 sequences are SQVTM and ANQGSEA. The CDR3 has 14 amino acids. This chain's CDR3 is CSVESGTSSYEQYF. The CDR3 DNA sequence: TGCAGCGTTGAGAGCGGGACTAGCTCCTACGAGCAGTACTTC.

The chain carries TRBV19 and TRBJ1-5; 11 nucleotides agree with TRBD1. V gave up 5 bases and J gave up 4 bases; unmatched junction bases: 7. The CDR3 length is 16 residues. Germline V lookup: CDR1 LNHDA, CDR2 SQIVND (reference sequence). The CDR3 protein is CASSDRTGGYNQPQHF. In nucleotides, the CDR3 is TGTGCCAGTAGTGACCGGACAGGGGGCTATAATCAGCCCCAGCATTTT.

The chain uses TRBV19 and TRBJ2-4, with 8 bases matching TRBD2. Germline CDR1 LNHDA, CDR2 SQIVND (reference sequence). The CDR3 has 12 amino acids. Trimming cost V 5 bases and J 8 bases; bases outside gene matches: 2. In nucleotides, the CDR3 is TGTGCCAGTAGTTCCGGGGGGGACATTCAGTACTTC. Its protein is CASSSGGDIQYF.

This chain connects TRBV27 to TRBJ1-4, with 9 bases identical to TRBD1. CDR3 length: 14 amino acids. V shed 3 bases and J 5 bases; nucleotides not matched to a gene: 1. CDR1 and CDR2 from the germline V gene are MNHEY and SMNVEV (reference sequence). CDR3 amino acids: CASSLGTGNEKLFF. The CDR3 nucleotides are TGTGCCAGCAGTTTGGGGACAGGGAATGAAAAACTGTTTTTT.